The clone carrying this TCR beta chain was seen many times. TCRdb re-called the RT-PCR reads through MiXCR, storing one row per CDR3 protein. This sample has more than 550,000 distinct CDR3 sequences, with about 14% found just once. The CDR3 consists of 14 residues. The V and J ends lost 7 bases and 0 bases respectively, with 12 bases between them. Looked up from germline, CDR1 is MNHNY and CDR2 is SVGAGI (reference sequence). This TCR derives from a female donor in good health, serving as a healthy control. V gene TRBV6-6 combines with J gene TRBJ1-1; no reliable D call. The sample consisted of memory CD4+ T cells from blood. The CDR3 loop reads CASNSQRLNTEAFF. Written as DNA, the CDR3 is TGTGCCAGCAATTCGCAACGGCTGAACACTGAAGCTTTCTTT.